Shown below are 28 T cell receptor beta chains from a single sample sequenced in a study of radiation and T cells in renal cell carcinoma. Method: immunoSEQ multiplex PCR; TCRdb's copy keeps in-frame clones and lacks some. The data contain some 120,000 clones, approximately 90% of them singletons. Time point: blood 2 weeks post-SBRT. As to treatment: 15 Gy SBRT to primary tumor, nephrectomy 4 weeks later. The sequencing here drew on blood, taken from a patient whose treatment included radiotherapy and nephrectomy. Every receptor here comes from a woman in her 70s with renal cell carcinoma.

The chain is built from TRBV4-3 and TRBJ2-3; 7 bases line up with TRBD1. The CDR3 length is 15 residues. Unmatched junction bases numbered 8, after V lost 2 bases and J lost 6 bases. The germline gives CDR1 LGHNA, CDR2 YSLEER. The CDR3 nucleotides read TGCGCCAGCAGCCAAAAGACAGGGAACTCGGATACGCAGTATTTT. It is translated as CASSQKTGNSDTQYF.

This clone turned up a few times. This CDR3 is CASSFSGGTDTQYF. The CDR3 DNA reads as TGTGCCAGCAGCTTCTCGGGGGGCACAGATACGCAGTATTTT. The chain uses TRBV7-9 and TRBJ2-3; a possible D gene is TRBD2 (6 bases). The germline V gene encodes CDR1 SEHNR and CDR2 FQNEAQ (reference sequence). The length of the CDR3 is 14 residues. Trimming cost V 3 bases and J 1 base, with 8 bases left between them.

The chain couples TRBV5-4 to TRBJ1-2, with D tentatively TRBD1 (5 bases). Germline CDR1 reads SGHNT; CDR2 reads YYREEE (reference sequence). The CDR3 covers 16 residues. Trimming left V 0 bases short and J 6 bases short, with 18 bases between. The CDR3 sequence: CASSLEVIGGMDGYTF. CDR3 DNA sequence: TGTGCCAGCAGCTTGGAAGTAATTGGGGGGATGGATGGCTACACCTTC.

This chain connects TRBV5-4 to TRBJ2-1; 9 bases match TRBD2. Germline assignment: CDR1 SGHNT and CDR2 YYREEE (reference sequence). This CDR3 has 15 amino acids. After removal of 4 bases from V and 0 bases from J, the junction contained 2 bases not matched to a gene. The chain's CDR3 is CASSTTSGSYNEQFF. CDR3 bases: TGTGCCAGCAGCACGACTAGCGGCTCCTACAATGAGCAGTTCTTC. Drawing the rest from reference TRBV5-4 and TRBJ2-1, the complete variable domain is ETGVTQSPTHLIKTRGQQVTLRCSSQSGHNTVSWYQQALGQGPQFIFQYYREEENGRGNFPPRFSGLQFPNYSSELNVNALELDDSALYLCASSTTSGSYNEQFFGPGTRLTVL.

This chain joins TRBV6-5 and TRBJ1-1, with a possible D match to TRBD1 (5 bases). In germline, CDR1 is MNHEY, CDR2 SVGAGI. V lost 2 bases and J 0 bases, leaving 7 bases between the germline ends. The CDR3 length is 14 residues. Written as DNA, the CDR3 is TGTGCCAGCAGTTACGGGGCTCTGAACACTGAAGCTTTCTTT. Its translation is CASSYGALNTEAFF.

The CDR3 sequence is CASSPRYIWELFF. CDR3 DNA: TGTGCCAGCAGCCCGAGATACATTTGGGAGCTGTTTTTT. The chain links TRBV7-2 to TRBJ2-2; D unresolved. Germline V gene lookup returns CDR1 SGHTA and CDR2 FQGNSA. Trimming removed 5 bases from V and 9 bases from J, with 13 bases in between. CDR3 length: 13 amino acids.

This clone was counted between two and nine times. V gene TRBV6-1 combines with J gene TRBJ1-1; the D gene is possibly TRBD1 (6 bases). Germline values: CDR1 MNHNS, CDR2 SASEGT. There are 13 residues in the CDR3. V lost 5 bases, J lost 3 bases, and 10 bases lay in between. This CDR3 is CASSRGLDTEAFF. The CDR3 DNA follows: TGTGCCAGCAGTCGGGGGCTGGACACTGAAGCTTTCTTT.

CDR3 in amino acids: CASSRGGGTGDTEAFF. DNA for the CDR3: TGCGCCAGCAGCCGGGGGGGAGGGACAGGCGACACTGAAGCTTTCTTT. The chain employs TRBV4-1 and TRBJ1-1, with 8 nucleotides matching TRBD1. In germline, CDR1 is MGHRA, CDR2 YSYEKL. This CDR3 is 16 amino acids long. V shed 4 bases and J 3 bases; nucleotides not matched to a gene: 10.

The genes are TRBV6-6 and TRBJ1-2, with TRBD1 identical over 7 bases. CDR1 is MNHNY, CDR2 SVGAGI, per germline (reference sequence). The CDR3 length is 15 residues. V dropped 2 bases and J dropped 4; count of bases not matched to a gene: 7. Written as DNA, the CDR3 is TGTGCCAGCAGTTACGCAGGGACAGTCATCTATGGCTACACCTTC. Protein sequence: CASSYAGTVIYGYTF.

This clone was found a few times. The CDR3 DNA follows: TGCGCCAGCAGCTCCCAGGGGGGAACTGAAGCTTTCTTT. As protein: CASSSQGGTEAFF. This chain uses TRBV5-1 with TRBJ1-1, with 7 bases lining up with TRBD1. V was pared by 3 bases and J by 5 bases, with 4 bases of the junction left unmatched. The CDR3 extends over 13 amino acids. Germline CDR1 and CDR2: SGHRS and YFSETQ.

The rearrangement joins TRBV30 to TRBJ2-2; D call uncertain. The CDR3 is 15 residues long. Germline-derived CDR1 and CDR2 are GTSNPN and SVGIG (reference sequence). Trimming pared 0 bases from V and 4 bases from J, leaving 12 bases between. The CDR3 DNA follows: TGTGCCTGGAGTGTCCTAGGCCTGGGCACCGGGGAGCTGTTTTTT. Its translation is CAWSVLGLGTGELFF.

The chain is built from TRBV5-4 and TRBJ1-1; TRBD1 might be the D (5 bases). There are 13 residues in the CDR3. V lost 4 bases to trimming and J lost 5 bases, with 12 bases between them. Per germline, CDR1 SGHNT and CDR2 YYREEE (reference sequence). The CDR3 here is CASSPGGGTEAFF. The CDR3 coding sequence is TGTGCCAGCAGCCCCGGGGGAGGAACTGAAGCTTTCTTT.

The CDR3: CASSLAPGLGETQYF. CDR3 DNA: TGTGCCAGCAGCTTAGCGCCCGGGTTAGGCGAGACCCAGTACTTC. V and J are TRBV7-2 and TRBJ2-5; D is uncertain. There are 15 residues in the CDR3. The ends were cut back, 0 bases at V and 5 bases at J, with 13 bases in the middle. Germline loops: CDR1 SGHTA, CDR2 FQGNSA.

The rearrangement links TRBV9 to TRBJ1-2, with TRBD1 matching 7 bases. CDR1 is SGDLS, CDR2 YYNGEE, per germline. This CDR3 region has 14 residues. V lost 2 bases and J lost 5; bases outside the gene matches: 6. The CDR3: CASSVGTALYGYTF. The DNA for the CDR3 is TGTGCCAGCAGCGTTGGGACAGCCCTTTATGGCTACACCTTC.

The V gene is TRBV5-6, the J gene TRBJ2-5; D is undetermined. The CDR3 covers 11 residues. Germline assignment: CDR1 SGHDT and CDR2 YYEEEE. The ends were cut back, 2 bases at V and 5 bases at J, with 4 bases in the middle. The chain's CDR3 is CASSFRETQYF. In nucleotides, the CDR3 is TGTGCCAGCAGCTTCCGGGAGACCCAGTACTTC.

This chain uses TRBV6-5 with TRBJ1-1; D might be TRBD1 (5 bases). Per germline, CDR1 MNHEY and CDR2 SVGAGI. The germline V and J ends were trimmed by 5 bases and 6 bases, with 7 bases remaining between them. There are 11 residues in the CDR3. DNA of the CDR3: TGTGCCAGCAGTCAGGGTGCTGAAGCTTTCTTT. Amino acids: CASSQGAEAFF.

This chain joins TRBV19 and TRBJ2-4; D not resolved. The length of the CDR3 is 12 residues. Germline V gene sequence: CDR1 LNHDA, CDR2 SQIVND (reference sequence). V was clipped by 6 bases and J by 8 bases, with 11 bases between them. The CDR3 bases are TGTGCCAGTAGGGACCCCAGAGACATTCAGTACTTC. This encodes CASRDPRDIQYF.

This clone has just one count. CDR3 bases: TGTGCCAGCCGCGGGGGGGGCGAGCGAGGCTACACCTTC. It encodes CASRGGGERGYTF. The chain joins TRBV18 to TRBJ1-2; D is possibly TRBD1 (6 bases). Germline-derived CDR1 and CDR2 are KGHSH and LQKENI. V was pared by 8 bases and J by 8 bases, with 18 bases between. This CDR3 has 13 amino acids.

The genes are TRBV25-1 and TRBJ2-1, with 7 positions matching TRBD2. CDR1 and CDR2 from the germline V gene are MGHDK and SYGVNS. The CDR3 runs to 15 residues. V shed 8 bases and J 4 bases; nucleotides not matched to a gene: 11. This CDR3 is CASARGAGVYNEQFF. The CDR3 DNA reads TGTGCCAGCGCTCGAGGGGCGGGGGTGTACAATGAGCAGTTCTTC.

The V and J genes are TRBV5-6 and TRBJ2-5; D unclear. Per the germline V gene, CDR1 is SGHDT and CDR2 is YYEEEE. Trimming took off 0 bases at V and 2 bases at J, with 11 bases between the two ends. This CDR3 is 15 amino acids long. The DNA for the CDR3 is TGTGCCAGCAGCTTGGGTTTCCAGCTACAAGAGACCCAGTACTTC. Translated: CASSLGFQLQETQYF.

The chain couples TRBV15 to TRBJ1-2; no clear D gene. This CDR3 spans 14 amino acids. The V gene lost 1 base and the J gene lost 4 bases, with 10 bases spanning the gap. Germline V CDR1 and CDR2: LNHNV, YYDKDF (reference sequence). For the CDR3, the DNA is TGTGCCACCAGCAGAGGATCCCTGGGCTATGGCTACACCTTC. Residues: CATSRGSLGYGYTF.

Points on this clone: Other DNA sequences within the sample encode an identical CDR3. The chain couples TRBV7-2 to TRBJ1-1; no definite D call. From germline, CDR1 is SGHTA and CDR2 FQGNSA. V dropped 6 bases and J dropped 0 bases, with 8 bases sitting between them. The CDR3 is 13 residues long. The CDR3 is CASSTGLNTEAFF. The CDR3 nucleotides read TGTGCCAGCAGTACCGGGTTGAACACTGAAGCTTTCTTT.

The rearrangement links TRBV20-1 to TRBJ2-3; D gene uncertain. Germline CDR1 and CDR2: DFQATT and SNEGSKA (reference sequence). V was trimmed by 1 base and J by 4 bases, leaving 3 bases between them. This CDR3 is 11 amino acids long. CDR3 bases: TGCAGTGCTAGAGCCCCAGATACGCAGTATTTT. Protein sequence: CSARAPDTQYF.

In DNA form, the CDR3 reads TGCGCCAGCAGCTTGGGGCAGGGACGCACCTACAATGAGCAGTTCTTC. Protein sequence: CASSLGQGRTYNEQFF. The chain employs TRBV5-1 and TRBJ2-1; either TRBD1 or TRBD2 may supply D (5 bases each). The germline V gene has CDR1 SGHRS and CDR2 YFSETQ. This CDR3 region has 16 residues. V shed 0 bases and J shed 2 bases, with 12 bases lying between them.

The V and J genes are TRBV5-1 and TRBJ2-1, with D unclear. V was cut by 5 bases and J by 0 bases, with 18 bases left in between. CDR3 length: 17 residues. Germline values: CDR1 SGHRS, CDR2 YFSETQ. CDR3 nucleotides: TGCGCCAGCAGATCTCTGGTCGGGCAGCGCTCCTACAATGAGCAGTTCTTC. This encodes CASRSLVGQRSYNEQFF.

The sample holds one count of this clone. This sequence joins TRBV6-6 and TRBJ2-2, with D maybe TRBD1 (6 bases). Germline CDR1 reads MNHNY; CDR2 reads SVGAGI (reference sequence). Trimming left V 2 bases short and J 0 bases short, with 10 bases between. This CDR3 comprises 16 residues. The CDR3 spells CASSYPQGANTGELFF. CDR3 sequence (DNA): TGTGCCAGCAGTTACCCACAGGGTGCGAACACCGGGGAGCTGTTTTTT.

The rearrangement joins TRBV7-2 to TRBJ2-1; TRBD2 matches 10 bases. V shed 5 bases and J 2 bases; nucleotides not matched to a gene: 9. Germline CDR1 reads SGHTA; CDR2 reads FQGNSA. The CDR3 is 17 amino acids. CDR3 coding DNA: TGTGCCAGCAGCCAAGATAGCGGGGGGCCCCCCTACAATGAGCAGTTCTTC. Encoded protein: CASSQDSGGPPYNEQFF.

CDR3 bases: TGTGCCAGCAGCTCCCAGGGGGCCAATCAGCCCCAGCATTTT. As protein: CASSSQGANQPQHF. This rearrangement joins TRBV7-9 to TRBJ1-5; TRBD1 matches at 8 bases. The junction had 2 bases not matched to a gene; V was cut back by 4 bases and J by 3 bases. The CDR3 runs 14 residues. The germline V gene encodes CDR1 SEHNR and CDR2 FQNEAQ (reference sequence).